These 17 T cell receptor beta chains were all obtained from the same sample, sequenced in a study of T cell responses to AZD1222 COVID-19 vaccine (dated by TCRdb to about 2021). The library relied on the immunoSEQ multiplex PCR assay. The source is immuneACCESS, and TCRdb retained only in-frame sequences with V and J called. Part of the clones is not carried over; for the studies checked, unresolved V genes explain less than half of this, and the remainder is unexplained. The sample has 57,000 or so clones on record, 75% to 90% of them singletons. The ten most abundant clones make up about 21% of the sample. The time point label corresponds to: baseline before first vaccination. The sample's treatment or condition label, in plain terms: meningococcal conjugate vaccine given as trial control. Sequenced material: peripheral blood, taken on day 0 of MenACWY control vaccination. These receptors came from an adult in good health.

The V gene is TRBV28, the J gene TRBJ1-4, with 7 nucleotides matching TRBD1. V lost 4 bases, J lost 6 bases, and 8 bases stayed unmatched. CDR1 and CDR2 (germline): MDHEN, SYDVKM. CDR3 length: 15 residues. CDR3 in amino acids: CASSSPQGGDEKLFF. CDR3 nucleotide sequence: TGTGCCAGCAGTTCCCCCCAGGGGGGGGATGAAAAACTGTTTTTT.

The chain couples TRBV6-5 to TRBJ2-7; no clear D gene. The CDR3 loop spans 13 amino acids. Germline CDR1 and CDR2: MNHEY and SVGAGI. The V end lost 4 bases, the J end lost 2 bases, and 9 bases lay between the germline ends. The CDR3 DNA reads TGTGCCAGCAGTTCGACGAGAACCTACGAGCAGTACTTC. As protein: CASSSTRTYEQYF.

The V call is TRBV30, the J call TRBJ1-4, with unresolved D. The CDR3 has 12 residues. Germline V gene data show CDR1 as GTSNPN and CDR2 as SVGIG (reference sequence). Trimming removed 6 bases at V and 6 bases at J, with 11 bases between. The CDR3 DNA follows: TGTGCCTGTGCTAACGACCATGAAAAACTGTTTTTT. Encoded protein: CACANDHEKLFF. The full variable domain, with the rest looked up from reference TRBV30 and TRBJ1-4, is SQTIHQWPATLVQPVGSPLSLECTVEGTSNPNLYWYRQAAGRGLQLLFYSVGIGQISSEVPQNLSASRPQDRQFILSSKKLLLSDSGFYLCACANDHEKLFFGSGTQLSVL.

As DNA, the CDR3 is TGTGCCAGCAGCTTAGGACCAGGGTTGGCTTTCTTT. Its protein product is CASSLGPGLAFF. The genes are TRBV7-9 and TRBJ1-1, with D possibly TRBD1 on 5 matching bases. V lost 1 base and J lost 11, with 11 bases in between. Germline-derived CDR1 and CDR2 are SEHNR and FQNEAQ (reference sequence). CDR3 size: 12 residues.

The chain recombines TRBV19 with TRBJ2-5; the match to TRBD1 covers 12 bases. The CDR3 is 15 amino acids. J lost 5 bases, V lost 6 bases, and 7 bases had no gene match. Germline CDR1 LNHDA, CDR2 SQIVND (reference sequence). The CDR3: CASRSGTGGSETQYF. The CDR3, as DNA: TGTGCCAGTAGATCCGGGACAGGGGGCTCGGAGACCCAGTACTTC.

The chain recombines TRBV2 with TRBJ1-5; 7 bases match TRBD1. The CDR3 extends over 16 amino acids. CDR1 SNHLY and CDR2 FYNNEI come from the germline V gene. The junction had 8 bases not matched to a gene; V was cut back by 6 bases and J by 0 bases. Here the CDR3 DNA reads TGTGCCAGCAGGACAACAGGGGCCCTTAGCAATCAGCCCCAGCATTTT. Protein sequence: CASRTTGALSNQPQHF.

V usage is TRBV7-2 and J usage is TRBJ1-6; D uncertain. Trimming removed 6 bases at V and 1 base at J, with 16 bases between. The CDR3 extends over 17 amino acids. In germline, CDR1 is SGHTA, CDR2 FQGNSA. CDR3 amino acids: CASSQLPGGSYNSPLHF. CDR3 bases: TGTGCCAGCAGTCAACTACCCGGAGGGTCCTATAATTCACCCCTCCACTTT. The complete variable domain, with remaining parts taken from reference TRBV7-2 and TRBJ1-6, reads GAGVSQSPSNKVTEKGKDVELRCDPISGHTALYWYRQSLGQGLEFLIYFQGNSAPDKSGLPSDRFSAERTGGSVSTLTIQRTQQEDSAVYLCASSQLPGGSYNSPLHFGNGTRLTVT.

The chain carries TRBV5-1 and TRBJ1-2; 7 nucleotides agree with TRBD1. The V gene's germline CDR1 is SGHRS and CDR2 YFSETQ. The junction had 10 bases not matched to a gene; V was cut back by 0 bases and J by 8 bases. CDR3 length: 15 amino acids. The CDR3 loop reads CASSLEQGRDVGYTF. The CDR3 nucleotides read TGCGCCAGCAGCTTGGAACAGGGGCGTGATGTCGGCTACACCTTC.

This chain joins TRBV6-4 and TRBJ2-1, with 8 bases lining up with TRBD2. Germline V lookup: CDR1 MRHNA, CDR2 SNTAGT. Trimming took 0 bases from V and 8 from J; bases not matched to a gene: 6. The CDR3 has 15 residues. The CDR3 sequence is CASSDSGTRVYEQFF. The CDR3 nucleotides read TGTGCCAGCAGTGACTCAGGGACTAGGGTCTATGAGCAGTTCTTC.

V is TRBV2 and J is TRBJ2-1, with D hard to call. CDR1 and CDR2 from the germline V gene are SNHLY and FYNNEI. Trimming cost V 6 bases and J 6 bases, with 9 bases left between them. CDR3 length: 12 residues. CDR3 nucleotide sequence: TGTGCCAGCAGCCTGAATGGCAATGAGCAGTTCTTC. Protein: CASSLNGNEQFF. The full variable domain, completed using reference TRBV2 and TRBJ2-1, is EPEVTQTPSHQVTQMGQEVILRCVPISNHLYFYWYRQILGQKVEFLVSFYNNEISEKSEIFDDQFSVERPDGSNFTLKIRSTKLEDSAMYFCASSLNGNEQFFGPGTRLTVL.

This clone was recorded once. The chain links TRBV21-1 to TRBJ2-3; the table's D call TRBD2 went unverified against the DNA. TRBV21-1 is annotated as a pseudogene. CDR3 size: 16 residues. This CDR3 reads CASSKGMEVLANTQYF. CDR3 DNA sequence: TGTGCCAGCAGCAAAGGAATGGAGGTTCTCGCGAATACGCAGTATTTT.

This clone was counted a few times. V gene TRBV6-5 combines with J gene TRBJ1-3; maybe TRBD1 (5 bases). The CDR3 length is 14 residues. CDR1 is MNHEY, CDR2 SVGAGI, per germline. With 6 bases removed from V and 3 bases from J, the gap between germline ends came to 12 bases. CDR3 residues: CASSGRVRGNTIYF. DNA of the CDR3: TGTGCCAGCAGCGGCAGGGTTCGTGGAAACACCATATATTTT.

The chain is built from TRBV5-1 and TRBJ2-3; 8 nucleotides line up with TRBD2. The trim removed 2 bases at V and 1 base at J, leaving 3 bases unmatched. The length of the CDR3 is 15 residues. The V gene's germline CDR1 is SGHRS and CDR2 YFSETQ. CDR3 loop: CASSLAGVGTDTQYF. As DNA, the CDR3 is TGCGCCAGCAGCTTAGCGGGAGTTGGCACAGATACGCAGTATTTT.

This chain links TRBV30 with TRBJ1-2; TRBD1 agrees at 10 bases. The germline V gene encodes CDR1 GTSNPN and CDR2 SVGIG (reference sequence). This CDR3 comprises 11 residues. V shed 8 bases, J shed 4 bases, and the junction held 1 base outside the gene matches. The CDR3 sequence is CAGDRGYGYTF. The CDR3, as DNA: TGTGCCGGGGACAGGGGCTATGGCTACACCTTC.

The V gene is TRBV29-1, the J gene TRBJ2-5; 7 bases are shared with TRBD2. This CDR3 is 11 amino acids long. Germline V lookup: CDR1 SQVTM, CDR2 ANQGSEA. CDR3 in amino acids: CTGTNKETQYF. The DNA for the CDR3 is TGCACTGGGACTAACAAAGAGACCCAGTACTTC.

This chain uses TRBV7-2 with TRBJ1-5; the match to TRBD1 covers 8 bases. Germline lookup yields CDR1 SGHTA and CDR2 FQGNSA. J was trimmed by 4 bases and V by 5 bases; bases with no gene match: 7. The CDR3 has 15 residues. The CDR3 sequence is CASSIGQGLNQPQHF. CDR3 sequence (DNA): TGTGCCAGCAGCATCGGACAGGGATTAAATCAGCCCCAGCATTTT.

The sample holds one count of this clone. The chain recombines TRBV19 with TRBJ2-7; TRBD1 is a possible D gene (6 bases). In germline, CDR1 is LNHDA, CDR2 SQIVND (reference sequence). V lost 4 bases, J lost 0 bases, and 13 bases lay in between. The CDR3 is 15 amino acids. CDR3 bases: TGTGCCAGTAGTAGCTTGGACAGAGCCTCCTACGAGCAGTACTTC. It is translated as CASSSLDRASYEQYF.